These 7 T cell receptor beta chains share one sample of origin, sequenced in a study of technical replicates of blood from a few donors. Sequencing was performed with immunoSEQ multiplex PCR; in TCRdb, only in-frame clones are kept and a portion is missing. The sample contains 80,000 to 100,000 clones, about 96% of which appear only once. The sample consisted of T cells isolated from PBMCs. The receptors come from a human donor in good health.

This chain links TRBV5-6 with TRBJ1-2, with D tentatively TRBD1 (5 bases). V was pared by 0 bases and J by 8 bases, with 11 bases between. This CDR3 contains 13 residues. The V gene's germline CDR1 is SGHDT and CDR2 YYEEEE. CDR3 in DNA: TGTGCCAGCAGCTTGGGAACGGGGGTCGGCTACACCTTC. This sequence encodes CASSLGTGVGYTF.

V and J are TRBV15 and TRBJ2-3; a possible D gene is TRBD2 (5 bases). The ends were cut back, 4 bases at V and 1 base at J, with 12 bases in the middle. The CDR3 totals 15 residues. CDR1 and CDR2 (germline): LNHNV, YYDKDF (reference sequence). The CDR3 loop reads CATSISGRGTDTQYF. Written as DNA, the CDR3 is TGTGCCACCAGCATCAGCGGTAGGGGCACAGATACGCAGTATTTT. Variable domain in full (rest from reference TRBV15 and TRBJ2-3): DAMVIQNPRYQVTQFGKPVTLSCSQTLNHNVMYWYQQKSSQAPKLLFHYYDKDFNNEADTPDNFQSRRPNTSFCFLDIRSPGLGDTAMYLCATSISGRGTDTQYFGPGTRLTVL.

This chain uses TRBV19 with TRBJ2-1, with 11 bases fitting TRBD2. This CDR3 region has 15 residues. After removal of 7 bases from V and 7 bases from J, the junction contained 9 bases not matched to a gene. The germline V gene has CDR1 LNHDA and CDR2 SQIVND (reference sequence). In nucleotides, the CDR3 is TGTGCCAGTACCTCGCTAGCGGGGGGAACTAATGAGCAGTTCTTC. This gives the protein CASTSLAGGTNEQFF.

The chain is built from TRBV27 and TRBJ2-4; D is unclear. V lost 9 bases, J lost 0 bases, and 9 bases lay in between. The germline CDR1 and CDR2 sequences are MNHEY and SMNVEV (reference sequence). The CDR3 spans 13 residues. For the CDR3, the DNA is TGTGCCAGTACCAACTTAGCCAAAAACATTCAGTACTTC. It specifies CASTNLAKNIQYF.

The genes are TRBV4-1 and TRBJ2-3; the match to TRBD2 covers 9 bases. Germline lookup yields CDR1 MGHRA and CDR2 YSYEKL. The CDR3 extends over 17 amino acids. Trimming removed 1 base from V and 3 bases from J; junction bases left unmatched: 8. CDR3 protein: CASSQAGGRAITDTQYF. The CDR3 DNA reads TGCGCCAGCAGCCAAGCAGGCGGGAGGGCCATAACAGATACGCAGTATTTT.

The rearrangement joins TRBV7-2 to TRBJ2-1; 10 bases match TRBD2. Germline V gene lookup returns CDR1 SGHTA and CDR2 FQGNSA. The CDR3 has 14 amino acids. V shed 10 bases, J shed 2 bases, and the junction held 5 bases outside the gene matches. CDR3 amino acids: CATLAGGTYNEQFF. The CDR3 DNA reads as TGTGCCACCTTAGCGGGAGGTACCTACAATGAGCAGTTCTTC.

In this sample, this clone turned up a few times. CDR3 amino acids: CASSGTGGGGYTF. The CDR3 nucleotides read TGTGCCAGCAGTGGGACCGGAGGAGGTGGCTACACCTTC. The chain joins TRBV2 to TRBJ1-2; D not certain. V was pared by 4 bases and J by 7 bases, with 13 bases between. The CDR3 runs 13 residues. Germline V gene data show CDR1 as SNHLY and CDR2 as FYNNEI.